Presented here are 21 T cell receptor beta chains from one specimen sequenced in a study of OX40 agonist ivuxolimab in advanced cancers. Generated by immunoSEQ multiplex PCR, the TCRdb table keeps only in-frame clones and is missing some. The table shows over 15,000 clones, with 75% to 95% occurring only once. The sample here was CD4+ or CD8+ T cells sorted from blood, taken in a trial of the OX40 agonist ivuxolimab. The receptors derive from an adult with an advanced solid tumor such as melanoma, head and neck, liver or kidney cancer.

This rearrangement joins TRBV5-5 to TRBJ1-5; TRBD1 is a possible D gene (5 bases). CDR1 is SGHKS and CDR2 is YYEKEE in the germline V gene (reference sequence). The CDR3 is 15 amino acids. V shed 5 bases and J shed 0 bases, with 12 bases lying between them. CDR3 protein: CASSGGPNSNQPQHF. The DNA for the CDR3 is TGTGCCAGCAGTGGGGGACCGAATAGCAATCAGCCCCAGCATTTT. The whole variable domain, remainder taken from reference TRBV5-5 and TRBJ1-5, is DAGVTQSPTHLIKTRGQQVTLRCSPISGHKSVSWYQQVLGQGPQFIFQYYEKEERGRGNFPDRFSARQFPNYSSELNVNALLLGDSALYLCASSGGPNSNQPQHFGDGTRLSIL.

This clone occurred once. The chain combines TRBV7-6 with TRBJ2-7, with D maybe TRBD2 (5 bases). Germline CDR1 is SGHVS and CDR2 is FNYEAQ. This CDR3 is built from 15 residues. Trimming left V 5 bases short and J 1 base short, with 15 bases between. CDR3 amino acids: CASSQGNRGSYEQYF. CDR3 bases: TGTGCCAGCAGCCAAGGGAACCGCGGGTCCTACGAGCAGTACTTC.

The rearrangement joins TRBV7-8 to TRBJ1-2; weak D call: TRBD1 (5 bases). Trimming cost V 1 base and J 6 bases, with 15 bases left between them. The CDR3 loop spans 15 amino acids. Germline values: CDR1 SGHVS, CDR2 FQNEAQ. The CDR3 DNA follows: TGTGCCAGCAGCTTAGAAGTTGAGGACATGGATGGCTACACCTTC. This sequence encodes CASSLEVEDMDGYTF. The complete variable domain, with remaining parts taken from reference TRBV7-8 and TRBJ1-2, reads GAGVSQSPRYKVAKRGQDVALRCDPISGHVSLFWYQQALGQGPEFLTYFQNEAQLDKSGLPSDRFFAERPEGSVSTLKIQRTQQEDSAVYLCASSLEVEDMDGYTFGSGTRLTVV.

The chain carries TRBV13 and TRBJ1-2, with TRBD1 identical over 8 bases. The CDR3 has 14 amino acids. The J segment lost 8 bases and the V segment lost 1 base, leaving 6 bases of the junction unmatched. Germline CDR1 and CDR2: PRHDT and FYEKMQ (reference sequence). DNA for the CDR3: TGTGCCAGCAGCTTAGAACAGGGGGTTGGCGGCTACACCTTC. Protein: CASSLEQGVGGYTF.

This rearrangement joins TRBV6-6 to TRBJ1-5; 8 nucleotides align to TRBD1. Per germline, CDR1 MNHNY and CDR2 SVGAGI (reference sequence). V lost 2 bases, J lost 4 bases, and 7 bases stayed unmatched. The CDR3 sequence is 16 residues long. The CDR3 is CASSYMTGAFNQPQHF. In DNA, the CDR3 is TGTGCCAGCAGTTACATGACAGGGGCCTTTAATCAGCCCCAGCATTTT.

The sample holds one count of this clone. The chain combines TRBV2 with TRBJ1-1; D not resolved. Germline lookup yields CDR1 SNHLY and CDR2 FYNNEI. Trimming took 6 bases from V and 4 from J, leaving 9 bases between them. The CDR3 extends over 12 amino acids. The CDR3 DNA sequence: TGTGCCAGCAGCGCTTCGGGCACTGAAGCTTTCTTT. It codes for CASSASGTEAFF.

CDR3 sequence reads: CASSQPRQGYTGELFF. The CDR3 coding sequence is TGTGCCAGCAGCCAACCAAGACAGGGTTATACCGGGGAGCTGTTTTTT. The chain couples TRBV5-4 to TRBJ2-2; 7 bases map to TRBD1. The CDR3 contains 16 residues. Trimming took 4 bases from V and 5 from J; bases not matched to a gene: 11. Germline values: CDR1 SGHNT, CDR2 YYREEE (reference sequence).

The genes are TRBV7-9 and TRBJ2-3; possible D gene TRBD2, 6 bases. Per germline, CDR1 SEHNR and CDR2 FQNEAQ (reference sequence). The V end was cut by 5 bases, the J end by 0 bases, with 12 bases between. The length of the CDR3 is 15 residues. The CDR3 protein is CASSLGTFSTDTQYF. CDR3 DNA sequence: TGTGCCAGCAGCCTTGGGACTTTCAGCACAGATACGCAGTATTTT.

The chain uses TRBV6-1 and TRBJ2-3, with a weak D call TRBD2 (5 bases). Trimming removed 2 bases from V and 0 bases from J, with 12 bases in between. The germline V gene has CDR1 MNHNS and CDR2 SASEGT. This CDR3 region has 16 residues. CDR3 bases: TGTGCCAGCAGTGAAAATTTCCGGGGAAGCACAGATACGCAGTATTTT. It is translated as CASSENFRGSTDTQYF.

The rearrangement links TRBV19 to TRBJ2-1; the match to TRBD2 covers 10 bases. V shed 6 bases and J 8 bases; nucleotides not matched to a gene: 10. The CDR3 totals 15 residues. CDR1 is LNHDA and CDR2 is SQIVND in the germline V gene (reference sequence). The CDR3 reads CASRPLAGLVDEQFF. CDR3 bases: TGTGCCAGTAGGCCACTAGCGGGACTCGTCGATGAGCAGTTCTTC. Complete variable domain (other parts from reference TRBV19 and TRBJ2-1): DGGITQSPKYLFRKEGQNVTLSCEQNLNHDAMYWYRQDPGQGLRLIYYSQIVNDFQKGDIAEGYSVSREKKESFPLTVTSAQKNPTAFYLCASRPLAGLVDEQFFGPGTRLTVL.

The chain has TRBV7-9 and TRBJ1-5; a weak D match, TRBD1 (5 bases). The germline V gene has CDR1 SEHNR and CDR2 FQNEAQ (reference sequence). The CDR3 spans 16 residues. Trimming stripped 1 base from V and 3 bases from J, with 13 bases between. The CDR3 DNA reads TGTGCCAGCAGCTTAGGGGGGATCCCCTACAATCAGCCCCAGCATTTT. Protein sequence: CASSLGGIPYNQPQHF.

Turning to this clone: The junction does not match germline at one end; this may be a read error. The chain combines TRBV5-4 with TRBJ2-1; maybe TRBD2 (5 bases). Germline loops: CDR1 SGHNT, CDR2 YYREEE (reference sequence). This CDR3 spans 13 amino acids. CDR3 region: CASSQDYLNEQFF. CDR3 nucleotide sequence: TGCGCCAGCAGCCAAGACTACCTCAATGAGCAGTTCTTC.

V and J are TRBV6-5 and TRBJ1-6, with no clear D. V was trimmed by 2 bases and J by 7 bases, leaving 9 bases between them. Germline lookup yields CDR1 MNHEY and CDR2 SVGAGI. This CDR3 region has 14 residues. The CDR3 nucleotides read TGTGCCAGCAGTTACAGGGTTGCGAATTCACCCCTCCACTTT. Protein: CASSYRVANSPLHF.

CDR3 amino acids: CAWSPDGLWGQPQHF. In DNA form, the CDR3 reads TGTGCCTGGAGTCCGGATGGGTTGTGGGGTCAGCCCCAGCATTTT. This chain joins TRBV30 and TRBJ1-5; D is unresolved. Germline values: CDR1 GTSNPN, CDR2 SVGIG (reference sequence). V lost 2 bases to trimming and J lost 6 bases, with 17 bases between them. The CDR3 is made up of 15 amino acids.

The chain couples TRBV13 to TRBJ2-1; D not resolved. The CDR3 extends over 14 amino acids. Germline assignment: CDR1 PRHDT and CDR2 FYEKMQ (reference sequence). Deletions cut 7 bases from V and 4 bases from J, with 14 bases between. The CDR3 bases are TGTGCCAGCACAGCAACCCAGAGGTACAATGAGCAGTTCTTC. The encoded protein is CASTATQRYNEQFF.

This chain connects TRBV30 to TRBJ2-3; D not certain. CDR1 and CDR2 from the germline V gene are GTSNPN and SVGIG (reference sequence). This CDR3 region has 10 residues. CDR3 sequence reads: CALELDTQYF. CDR3 nucleotides: TGTGCTTTAGAACTAGATACGCAGTATTTT.

The chain joins TRBV19 to TRBJ2-3; D is possibly TRBD1 (5 bases). Between the trimmed V and J ends, which lost 10 bases and 3 bases, there was a span of 17 bases. Germline V gene data show CDR1 as LNHDA and CDR2 as SQIVND (reference sequence). There are 14 residues in the CDR3. The CDR3 nucleotides are TGTGCCACCACCGCCTGGGGCCGGACAGATACGCAGTATTTT. This codes for CATTAWGRTDTQYF.

This chain connects TRBV15 to TRBJ1-3; tentatively, D is TRBD1 (6 bases). This CDR3 comprises 15 residues. V was pared by 8 bases and J by 0 bases, with 14 bases between. Germline CDR1 reads LNHNV; CDR2 reads YYDKDF (reference sequence). CDR3 loop: CATWGGPSSGNTIYF. The CDR3 bases are TGTGCCACCTGGGGGGGCCCCAGCTCTGGAAACACCATATATTTT.

This clone was observed once. V gene TRBV29-1 combines with J gene TRBJ1-3; no definite D call. The germline V gene encodes CDR1 SQVTM and CDR2 ANQGSEA. Trimming cost V 1 base and J 4 bases, with 14 bases left between them. The CDR3 covers 15 residues. This CDR3 reads CSVEGQADTGNTIYF. In DNA, the CDR3 is TGCAGCGTTGAAGGGCAGGCCGATACGGGAAACACCATATATTTT.

The J gene is TRBJ2-6, the V gene TRBV19; perhaps TRBD1 as D (5 bases). The germline V and J ends were trimmed by 7 bases and 0 bases, with 13 bases remaining between them. CDR1 and CDR2 from the germline V gene are LNHDA and SQIVND (reference sequence). This CDR3 region has 16 residues. The CDR3 sequence is CASTTVEVSGANVLTF. CDR3 nucleotides: TGTGCCAGTACGACAGTAGAGGTCTCTGGGGCCAACGTCCTGACTTTC.

The chain couples TRBV5-1 to TRBJ2-5, with 13 bases matching TRBD2. The CDR3 runs 17 residues. V shed 4 bases, J shed 5 bases, and the junction held 11 bases outside the gene matches. CDR1 SGHRS and CDR2 YFSETQ come from the germline V gene. CDR3 DNA sequence: TGCGCCAGCAGCCTCTACGGACTAGCGGGAGAGGCGGAGACCCAGTACTTC. This sequence encodes CASSLYGLAGEAETQYF.